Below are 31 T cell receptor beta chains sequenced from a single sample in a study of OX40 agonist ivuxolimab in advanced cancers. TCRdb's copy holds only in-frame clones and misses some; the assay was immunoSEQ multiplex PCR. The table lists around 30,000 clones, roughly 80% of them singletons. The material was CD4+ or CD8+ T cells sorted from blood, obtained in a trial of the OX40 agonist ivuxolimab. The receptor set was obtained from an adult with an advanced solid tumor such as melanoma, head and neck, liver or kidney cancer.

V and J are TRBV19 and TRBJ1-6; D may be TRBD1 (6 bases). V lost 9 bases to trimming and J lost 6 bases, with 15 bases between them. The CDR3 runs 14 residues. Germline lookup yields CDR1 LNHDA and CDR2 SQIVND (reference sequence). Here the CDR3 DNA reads TGTGCCAGAGATAGGGACACCTTTAATTCACCCCTCCACTTT. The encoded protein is CARDRDTFNSPLHF.

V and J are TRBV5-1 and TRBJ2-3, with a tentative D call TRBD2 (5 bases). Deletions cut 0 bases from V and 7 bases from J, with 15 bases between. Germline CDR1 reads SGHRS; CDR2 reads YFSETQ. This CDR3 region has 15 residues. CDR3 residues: CASSLEPRAGYTQYF. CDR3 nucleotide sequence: TGCGCCAGCAGCTTGGAACCCCGGGCGGGTTATACGCAGTATTTT. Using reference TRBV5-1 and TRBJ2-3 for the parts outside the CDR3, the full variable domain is KAGVTQTPRYLIKTRGQQVTLSCSPISGHRSVSWYQQTPGQGLQFLFEYFSETQRNKGNFPGRFSGRQFSNSRSEMNVSTLELGDSALYLCASSLEPRAGYTQYFGPGTRLTVL.

The CDR3 here is CASSTGGNEQFF. CDR3 sequence (DNA): TGCGCCAGCAGTACAGGAGGGAATGAGCAGTTCTTC. The chain uses TRBV5-1 and TRBJ2-1, with a tentative D call TRBD2 (6 bases). This CDR3 spans 12 amino acids. CDR1 and CDR2 (germline): SGHRS, YFSETQ. Trimming cost V 5 bases and J 7 bases, with 10 bases left between them.

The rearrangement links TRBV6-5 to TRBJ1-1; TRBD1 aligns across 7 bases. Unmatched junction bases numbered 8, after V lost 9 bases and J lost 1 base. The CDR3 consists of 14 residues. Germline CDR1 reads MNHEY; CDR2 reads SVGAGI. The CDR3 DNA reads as TGTGCCAGTGCCAGGACAGGACCGAACACTGAAGCTTTCTTT. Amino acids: CASARTGPNTEAFF.

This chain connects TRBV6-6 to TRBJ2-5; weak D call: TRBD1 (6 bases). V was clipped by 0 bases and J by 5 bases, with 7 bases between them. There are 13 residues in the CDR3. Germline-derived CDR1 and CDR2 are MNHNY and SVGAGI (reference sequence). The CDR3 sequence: CASSYSRGETQYF. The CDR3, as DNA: TGTGCCAGCAGTTACTCGAGGGGGGAGACCCAGTACTTC.

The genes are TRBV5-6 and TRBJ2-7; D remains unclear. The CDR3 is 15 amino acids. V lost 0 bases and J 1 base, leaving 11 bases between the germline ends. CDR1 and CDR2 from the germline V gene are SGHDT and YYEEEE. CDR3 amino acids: CASSLVGSWSYEQYF. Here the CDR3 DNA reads TGTGCCAGCAGCTTGGTAGGGTCCTGGTCCTACGAGCAGTACTTC.

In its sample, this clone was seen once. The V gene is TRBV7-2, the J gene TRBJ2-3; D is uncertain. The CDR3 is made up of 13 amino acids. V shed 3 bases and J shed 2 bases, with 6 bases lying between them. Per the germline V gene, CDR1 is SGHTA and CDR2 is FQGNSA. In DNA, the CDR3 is TGTGCCAGCAGCTTTGGAGACACAGATACGCAGTATTTT. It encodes CASSFGDTDTQYF.

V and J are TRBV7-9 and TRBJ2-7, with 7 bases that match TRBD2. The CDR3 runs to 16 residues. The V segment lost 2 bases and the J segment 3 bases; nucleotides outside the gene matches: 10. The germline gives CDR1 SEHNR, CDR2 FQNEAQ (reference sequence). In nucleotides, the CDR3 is TGTGCCAGCAGCTTATCGATACCTAGCGGAGACTACGAGCAGTACTTC. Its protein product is CASSLSIPSGDYEQYF. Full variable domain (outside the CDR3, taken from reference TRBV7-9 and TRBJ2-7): DTGVSQNPRHKITKRGQNVTFRCDPISEHNRLYWYRQTLGQGPEFLTYFQNEAQLEKSRLLSDRFSAERPKGSFSTLEIQRTEQGDSAMYLCASSLSIPSGDYEQYFGPGTRLTVT.

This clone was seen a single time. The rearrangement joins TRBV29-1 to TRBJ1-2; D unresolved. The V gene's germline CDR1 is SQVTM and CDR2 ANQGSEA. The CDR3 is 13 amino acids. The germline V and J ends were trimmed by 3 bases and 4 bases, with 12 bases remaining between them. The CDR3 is CSVEVDALYGYTF. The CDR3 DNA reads TGCAGCGTTGAGGTGGATGCCCTCTATGGCTACACCTTC.

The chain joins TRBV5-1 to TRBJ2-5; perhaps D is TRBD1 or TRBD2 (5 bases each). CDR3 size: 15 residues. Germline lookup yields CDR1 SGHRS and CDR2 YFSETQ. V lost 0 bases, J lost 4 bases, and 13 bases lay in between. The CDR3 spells CASSLVRGLGETQYF. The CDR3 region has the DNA TGCGCCAGCAGCTTGGTTCGGGGCTTAGGAGAGACCCAGTACTTC.

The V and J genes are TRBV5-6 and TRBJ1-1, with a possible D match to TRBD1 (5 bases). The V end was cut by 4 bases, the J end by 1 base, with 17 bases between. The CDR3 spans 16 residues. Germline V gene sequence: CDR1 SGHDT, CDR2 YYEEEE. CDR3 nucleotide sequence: TGTGCCAGCAGCAGGCGGCCGGGACCGGGGAACACTGAAGCTTTCTTT. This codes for CASSRRPGPGNTEAFF.

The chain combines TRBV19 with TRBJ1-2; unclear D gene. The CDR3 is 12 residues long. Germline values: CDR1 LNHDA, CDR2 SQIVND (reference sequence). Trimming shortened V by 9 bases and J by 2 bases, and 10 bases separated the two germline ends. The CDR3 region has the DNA TGTGCCAGCACGGACCGGAACTATGGCTACACCTTC. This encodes CASTDRNYGYTF.

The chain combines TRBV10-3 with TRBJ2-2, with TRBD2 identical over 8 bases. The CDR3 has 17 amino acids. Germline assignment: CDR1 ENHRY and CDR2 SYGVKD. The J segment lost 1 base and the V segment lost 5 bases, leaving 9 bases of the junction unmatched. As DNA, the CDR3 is TGTGCCATCAGTTCCCGAAGCGGGGGAAAGAACACCGGGGAGCTGTTTTTT. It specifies CAISSRSGGKNTGELFF.

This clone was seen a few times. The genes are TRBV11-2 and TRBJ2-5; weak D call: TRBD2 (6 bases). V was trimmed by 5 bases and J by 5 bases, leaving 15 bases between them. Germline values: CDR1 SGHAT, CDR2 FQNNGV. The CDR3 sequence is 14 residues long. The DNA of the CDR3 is TGTGCCAGCAGCACCTCGGGAGCAAGGGAGACCCAGTACTTC. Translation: CASSTSGARETQYF.

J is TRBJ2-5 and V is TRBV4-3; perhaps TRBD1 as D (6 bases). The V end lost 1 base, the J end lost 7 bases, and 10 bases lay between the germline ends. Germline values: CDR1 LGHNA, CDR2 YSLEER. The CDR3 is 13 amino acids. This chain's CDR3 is CASSQVRGMTQYF. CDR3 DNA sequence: TGCGCCAGCAGCCAAGTCAGGGGCATGACCCAGTACTTC.

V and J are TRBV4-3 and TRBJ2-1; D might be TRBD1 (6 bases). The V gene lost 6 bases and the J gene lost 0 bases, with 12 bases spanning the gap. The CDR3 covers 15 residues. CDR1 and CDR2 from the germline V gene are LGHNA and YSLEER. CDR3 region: CASRRGHLSYNEQFF. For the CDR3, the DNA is TGCGCCAGCAGGAGGGGACACCTCTCCTACAATGAGCAGTTCTTC.

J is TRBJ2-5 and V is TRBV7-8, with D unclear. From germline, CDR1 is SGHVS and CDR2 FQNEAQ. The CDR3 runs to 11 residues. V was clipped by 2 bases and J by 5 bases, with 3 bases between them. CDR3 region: CASSLKETQYF. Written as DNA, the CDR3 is TGTGCCAGCAGCTTAAAGGAGACCCAGTACTTC.

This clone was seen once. DNA of the CDR3: TGTGCCTGGAGGAAACAAGCTGGGAGGGAGACCCAGTACTTC. Residues: CAWRKQAGRETQYF. The chain couples TRBV30 to TRBJ2-5, with a possible D match to TRBD2 (6 bases). From germline, CDR1 is GTSNPN and CDR2 SVGIG (reference sequence). The CDR3 length is 14 residues. The V and J ends lost 3 bases and 5 bases respectively, with 16 bases between them.

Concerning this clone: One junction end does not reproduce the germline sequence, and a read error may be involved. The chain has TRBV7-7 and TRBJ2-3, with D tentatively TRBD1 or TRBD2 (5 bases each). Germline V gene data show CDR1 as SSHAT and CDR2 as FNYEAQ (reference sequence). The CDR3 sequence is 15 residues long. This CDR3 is CASSLDVGTTDTQYF. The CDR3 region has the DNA TGTGCTAGCAGCCTGGACGTCGGGACCACAGATACGCAGTATTTT.

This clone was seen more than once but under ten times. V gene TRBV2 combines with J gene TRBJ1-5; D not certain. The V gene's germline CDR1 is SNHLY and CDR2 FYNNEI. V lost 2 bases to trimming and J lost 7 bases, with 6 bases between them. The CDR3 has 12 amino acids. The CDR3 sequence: CASSESRQPQHF. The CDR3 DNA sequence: TGTGCCAGCAGTGAATCGCGGCAGCCCCAGCATTTT.

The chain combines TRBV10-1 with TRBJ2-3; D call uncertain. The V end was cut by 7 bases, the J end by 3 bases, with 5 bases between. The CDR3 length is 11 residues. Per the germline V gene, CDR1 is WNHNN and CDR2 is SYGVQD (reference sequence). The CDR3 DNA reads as TGCGCCAGCAACCCTACAGATACGCAGTATTTT. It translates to CASNPTDTQYF.

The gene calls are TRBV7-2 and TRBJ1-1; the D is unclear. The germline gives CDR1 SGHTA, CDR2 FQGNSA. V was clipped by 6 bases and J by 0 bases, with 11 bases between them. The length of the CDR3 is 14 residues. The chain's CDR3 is CASRSASMNTEAFF. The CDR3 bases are TGTGCCAGCAGATCAGCGTCCATGAACACTGAAGCTTTCTTT. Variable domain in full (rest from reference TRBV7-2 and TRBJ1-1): GAGVSQSPSNKVTEKGKDVELRCDPISGHTALYWYRQSLGQGLEFLIYFQGNSAPDKSGLPSDRFSAERTGGSVSTLTIQRTQQEDSAVYLCASRSASMNTEAFFGQGTRLTVV.

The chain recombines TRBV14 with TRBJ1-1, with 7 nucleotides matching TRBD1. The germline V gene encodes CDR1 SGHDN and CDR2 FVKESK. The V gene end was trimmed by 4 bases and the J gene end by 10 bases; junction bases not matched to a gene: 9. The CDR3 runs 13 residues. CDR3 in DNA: TGTGCCAGCAGCCTCCAAGACAGGGTAGGAGCTTTCTTT. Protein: CASSLQDRVGAFF.

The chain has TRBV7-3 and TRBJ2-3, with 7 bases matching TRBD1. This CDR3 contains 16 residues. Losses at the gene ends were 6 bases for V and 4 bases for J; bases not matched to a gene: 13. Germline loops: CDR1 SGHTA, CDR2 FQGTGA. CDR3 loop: CASSPTGTAQADTQYF. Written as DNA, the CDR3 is TGTGCCAGCAGTCCTACCGGGACAGCGCAAGCAGATACGCAGTATTTT.

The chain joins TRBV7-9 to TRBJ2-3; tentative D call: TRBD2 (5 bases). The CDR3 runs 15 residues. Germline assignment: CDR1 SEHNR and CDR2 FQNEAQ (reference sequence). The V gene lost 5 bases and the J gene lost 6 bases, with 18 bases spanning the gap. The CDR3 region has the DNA TGTGCCAGCAGCCGGGTACGGGGTCAGGTCGATACGCAGTATTTT. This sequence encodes CASSRVRGQVDTQYF.

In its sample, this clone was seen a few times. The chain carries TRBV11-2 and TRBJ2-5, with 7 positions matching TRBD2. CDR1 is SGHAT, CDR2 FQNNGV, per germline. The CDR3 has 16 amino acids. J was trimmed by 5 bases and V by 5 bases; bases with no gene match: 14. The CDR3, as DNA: TGTGCCAGCAGCAAGTGGGGAGGGGCGAATATGGAGACCCAGTACTTC. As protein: CASSKWGGANMETQYF.

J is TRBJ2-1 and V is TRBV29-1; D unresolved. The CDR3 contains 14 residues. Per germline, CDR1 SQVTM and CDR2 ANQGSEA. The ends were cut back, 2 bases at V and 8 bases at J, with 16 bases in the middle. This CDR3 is CSVELSGPGDEQFF. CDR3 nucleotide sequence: TGCAGCGTTGAACTTTCCGGACCTGGCGATGAGCAGTTCTTC.

The CDR3 DNA sequence: TGTGCCAGCAGCTTGCTTCTTGCCACAGATACGCAGTATTTT. This gives the protein CASSLLLATDTQYF. The chain employs TRBV5-6 and TRBJ2-3; D is unclear. The V end lost 1 base, the J end lost 2 bases, and 8 bases lay between the germline ends. The CDR3 length is 14 residues. Germline-derived CDR1 and CDR2 are SGHDT and YYEEEE.

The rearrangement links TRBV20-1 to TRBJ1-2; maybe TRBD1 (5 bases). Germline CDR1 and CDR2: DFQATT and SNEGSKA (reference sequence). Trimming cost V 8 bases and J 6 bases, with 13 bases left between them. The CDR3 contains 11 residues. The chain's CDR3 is CSTYGADGYTF. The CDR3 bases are TGCAGTACGTACGGGGCGGATGGCTACACCTTC.

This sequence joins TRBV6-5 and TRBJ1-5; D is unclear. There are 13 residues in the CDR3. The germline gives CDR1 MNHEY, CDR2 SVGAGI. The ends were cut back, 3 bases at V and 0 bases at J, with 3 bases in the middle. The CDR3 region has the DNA TGTGCCAGCAGTTATGATAGCAATCAGCCCCAGCATTTT. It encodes CASSYDSNQPQHF.

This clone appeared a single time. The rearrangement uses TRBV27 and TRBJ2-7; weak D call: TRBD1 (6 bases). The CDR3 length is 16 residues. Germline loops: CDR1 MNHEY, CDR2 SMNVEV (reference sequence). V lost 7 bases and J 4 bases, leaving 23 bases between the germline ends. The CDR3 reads CASKGSWDKLRYEQYF. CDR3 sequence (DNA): TGTGCCAGCAAAGGATCCTGGGACAAGCTAAGATACGAGCAGTACTTC.